This T cell receptor beta chain was sequenced for a study of T cells in localized non-small cell lung cancer. Study-wide points: Uninvolved neighboring lung showed the greatest T cell clonality, exceeding tumor. As only one tumor region underwent sequencing, heterogeneity remains possible. A denser population of T cells in blood accompanied longer overall survival. There were a median around 60 of the top 100 tumor clones appearing in adjacent lung.

The repertoire was sequenced with immunoSEQ multiplex PCR; TCRdb's copy has only in-frame clones and lacks some. The table includes about 24,000 clones, 86% detected once. This CDR3 spans 14 amino acids. CDR1 and CDR2 from the germline V gene are GTSNPN and SVGIG (reference sequence). V shed 2 bases and J 4 bases; nucleotides not matched to a gene: 4. In the case of this clone: The antigen is undetermined.

The sample in question was peripheral blood, obtained before any cancer treatment. The rearrangement links TRBV30 to TRBJ1-4; TRBD1 matches 7 bases. The TCR originated in a male donor older than 55 with stage II squamous cell lung carcinoma. The CDR3 sequence: CAWSPDRINEKLFF. The CDR3 DNA reads TGTGCCTGGAGTCCGGACAGGATTAATGAAAAACTGTTTTTT.